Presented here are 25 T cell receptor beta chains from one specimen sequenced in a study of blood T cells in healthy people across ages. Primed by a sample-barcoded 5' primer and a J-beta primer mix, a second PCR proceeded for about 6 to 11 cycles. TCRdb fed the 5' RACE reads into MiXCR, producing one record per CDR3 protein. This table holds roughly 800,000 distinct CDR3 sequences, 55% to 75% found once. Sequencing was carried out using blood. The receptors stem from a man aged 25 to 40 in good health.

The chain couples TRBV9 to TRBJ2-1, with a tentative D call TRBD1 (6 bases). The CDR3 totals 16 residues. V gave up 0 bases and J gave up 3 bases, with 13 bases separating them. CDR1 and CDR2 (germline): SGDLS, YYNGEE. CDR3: CASSVGSGQDYNEQFF. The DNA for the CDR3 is TGTGCCAGCAGCGTAGGTTCGGGACAAGACTACAATGAGCAGTTCTTC.

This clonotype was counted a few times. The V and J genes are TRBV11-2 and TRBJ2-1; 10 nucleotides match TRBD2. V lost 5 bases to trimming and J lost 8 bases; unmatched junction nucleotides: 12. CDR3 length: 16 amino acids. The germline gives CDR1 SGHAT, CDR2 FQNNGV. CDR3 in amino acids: CASSGAASGSRYEQFF. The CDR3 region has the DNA TGTGCCAGCAGCGGGGCCGCTAGCGGGAGTAGGTATGAGCAGTTCTTC.

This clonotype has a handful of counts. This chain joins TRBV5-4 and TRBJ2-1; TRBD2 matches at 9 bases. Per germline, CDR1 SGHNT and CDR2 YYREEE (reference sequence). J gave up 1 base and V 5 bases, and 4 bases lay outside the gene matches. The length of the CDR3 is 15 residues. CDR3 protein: CASSRTSASYNEQFF. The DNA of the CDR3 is TGTGCCAGCAGTCGGACTAGCGCTTCCTACAATGAGCAGTTCTTC.

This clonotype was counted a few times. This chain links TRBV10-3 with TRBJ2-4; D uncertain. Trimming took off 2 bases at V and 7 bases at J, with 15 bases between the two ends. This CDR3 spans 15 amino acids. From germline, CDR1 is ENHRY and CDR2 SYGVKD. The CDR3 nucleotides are TGTGCCATCAGTGAGGCTGCTAGTCAGAGGAACATTCAGTACTTC. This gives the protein CAISEAASQRNIQYF.

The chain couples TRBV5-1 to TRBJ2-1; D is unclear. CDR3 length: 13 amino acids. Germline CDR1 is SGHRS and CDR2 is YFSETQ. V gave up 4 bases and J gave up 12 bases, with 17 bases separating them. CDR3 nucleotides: TGCGCCAGCAGCGTGGCCGGGCAGTCGGTGCAGTTCTTC. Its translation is CASSVAGQSVQFF.

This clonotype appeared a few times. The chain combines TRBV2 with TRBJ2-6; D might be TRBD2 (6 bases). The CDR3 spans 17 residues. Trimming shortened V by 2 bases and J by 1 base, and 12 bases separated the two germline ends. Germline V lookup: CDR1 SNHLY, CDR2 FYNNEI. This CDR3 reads CASSERGAPSGANVLTF. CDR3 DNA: TGTGCCAGCAGTGAACGCGGGGCCCCTTCTGGGGCCAACGTCCTGACTTTC.

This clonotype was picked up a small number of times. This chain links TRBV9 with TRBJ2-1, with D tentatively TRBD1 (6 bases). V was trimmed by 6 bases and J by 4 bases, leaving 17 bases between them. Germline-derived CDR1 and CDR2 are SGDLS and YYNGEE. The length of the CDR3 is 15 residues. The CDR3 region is CASTSQGNVYNEQFF. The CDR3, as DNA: TGTGCCAGCACCTCCCAGGGGAACGTTTACAATGAGCAGTTCTTC.

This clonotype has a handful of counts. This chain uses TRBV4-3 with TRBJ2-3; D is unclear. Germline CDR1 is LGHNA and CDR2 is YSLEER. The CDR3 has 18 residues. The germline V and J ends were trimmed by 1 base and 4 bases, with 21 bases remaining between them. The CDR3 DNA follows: TGCGCCAGCAGCCAAGGGGGTTTTGGGTCTAGTCTCCCAGATACGCAGTATTTT. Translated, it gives CASSQGGFGSSLPDTQYF.

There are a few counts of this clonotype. CDR3 residues: CASSLSLERESTDTQYF. The CDR3 DNA reads as TGTGCCAGCAGCTTGTCTCTCGAGCGGGAGTCCACAGATACGCAGTATTTT. The chain couples TRBV5-6 to TRBJ2-3; TRBD2 aligns across 8 bases. Germline V gives CDR1 SGHDT, CDR2 YYEEEE. This CDR3 is 17 amino acids long. V lost 1 base, J lost 2 bases, and 9 bases stayed unmatched.

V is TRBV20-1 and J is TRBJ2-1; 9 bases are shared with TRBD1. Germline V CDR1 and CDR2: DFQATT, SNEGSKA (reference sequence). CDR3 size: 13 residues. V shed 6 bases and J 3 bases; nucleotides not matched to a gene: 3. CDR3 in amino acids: CSAPDRGYNEQFF. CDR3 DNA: TGCAGTGCCCCGGACAGGGGCTACAATGAGCAGTTCTTC.

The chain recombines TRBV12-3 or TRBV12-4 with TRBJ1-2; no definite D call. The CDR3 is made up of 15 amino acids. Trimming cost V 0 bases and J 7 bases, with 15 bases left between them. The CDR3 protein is CASSLAGLEFSGYTF. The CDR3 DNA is TGTGCCAGCAGTTTAGCGGGGTTAGAATTCAGTGGCTACACCTTC.

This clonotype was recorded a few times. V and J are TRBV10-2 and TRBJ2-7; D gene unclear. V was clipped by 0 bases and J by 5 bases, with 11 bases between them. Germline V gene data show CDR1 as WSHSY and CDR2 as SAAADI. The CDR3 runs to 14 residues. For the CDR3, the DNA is TGCGCCAGCAGTGAGTCGACTGTCCTGGACGAGCAGTACTTC. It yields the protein CASSESTVLDEQYF.

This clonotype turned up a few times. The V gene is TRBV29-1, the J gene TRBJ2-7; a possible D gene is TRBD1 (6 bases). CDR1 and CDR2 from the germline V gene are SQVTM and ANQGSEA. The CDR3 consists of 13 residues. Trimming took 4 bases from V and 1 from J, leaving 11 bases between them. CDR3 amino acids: CSVGGQTSYEQYF. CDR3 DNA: TGCAGCGTTGGGGGGCAAACATCCTACGAGCAGTACTTC.

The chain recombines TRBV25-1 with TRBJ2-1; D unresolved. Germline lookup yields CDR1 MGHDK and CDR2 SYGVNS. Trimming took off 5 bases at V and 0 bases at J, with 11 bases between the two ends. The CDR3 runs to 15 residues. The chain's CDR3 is CASSLKIRSYNEQFF. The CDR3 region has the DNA TGTGCCAGCAGTTTAAAAATCCGCTCCTACAATGAGCAGTTCTTC.

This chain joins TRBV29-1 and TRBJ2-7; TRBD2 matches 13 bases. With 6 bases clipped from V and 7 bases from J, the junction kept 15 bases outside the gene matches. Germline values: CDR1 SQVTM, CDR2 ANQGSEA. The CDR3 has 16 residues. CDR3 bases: TGCAGCGTGGGCACACTAGCGGGAGGGCCAGTTCGGGAGCAGTACTTC. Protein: CSVGTLAGGPVREQYF.

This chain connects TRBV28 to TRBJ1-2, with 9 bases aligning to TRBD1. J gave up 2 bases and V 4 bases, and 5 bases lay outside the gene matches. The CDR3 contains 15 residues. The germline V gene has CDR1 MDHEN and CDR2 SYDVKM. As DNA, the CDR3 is TGTGCCAGCAGTTCCCTCACAGGGGGCAACTATGGCTACACCTTC. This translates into CASSSLTGGNYGYTF.

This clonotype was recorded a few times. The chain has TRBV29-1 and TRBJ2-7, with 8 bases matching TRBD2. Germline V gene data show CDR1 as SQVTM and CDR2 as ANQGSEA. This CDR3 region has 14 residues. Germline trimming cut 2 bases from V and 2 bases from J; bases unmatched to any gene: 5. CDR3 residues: CSVEYSGNTYEQYF. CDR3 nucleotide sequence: TGCAGCGTTGAATATAGCGGGAATACCTACGAGCAGTACTTC.

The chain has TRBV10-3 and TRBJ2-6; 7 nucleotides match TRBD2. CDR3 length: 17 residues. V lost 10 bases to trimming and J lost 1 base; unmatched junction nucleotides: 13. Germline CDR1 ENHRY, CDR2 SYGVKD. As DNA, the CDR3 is TGTGCCACGGGGGAGGGCCAGGATCAATCTGGGGCCAACGTCCTGACTTTC. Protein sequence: CATGEGQDQSGANVLTF.

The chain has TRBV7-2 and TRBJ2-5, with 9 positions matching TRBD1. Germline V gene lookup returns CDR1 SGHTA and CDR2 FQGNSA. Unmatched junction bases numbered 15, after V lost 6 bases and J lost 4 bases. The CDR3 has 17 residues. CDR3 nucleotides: TGTGCCAGCAGATACAGGATGGGGACAGGGATGGGAGAGACCCAGTACTTC. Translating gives CASRYRMGTGMGETQYF.

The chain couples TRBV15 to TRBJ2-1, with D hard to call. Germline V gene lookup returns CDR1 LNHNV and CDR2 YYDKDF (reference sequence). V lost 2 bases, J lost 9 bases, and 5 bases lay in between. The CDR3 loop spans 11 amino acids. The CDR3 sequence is CATSRQAEQFF. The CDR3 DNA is TGTGCCACCAGCAGACAGGCTGAGCAGTTCTTC.

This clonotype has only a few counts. CDR3 bases: TGCAGTGCTAGGAGTCCCAGCCGAGTGCTCTCCTACGAGCAGTACTTC. This codes for CSARSPSRVLSYEQYF. The chain has TRBV20-1 and TRBJ2-7; no definite D call. Germline CDR1 DFQATT, CDR2 SNEGSKA (reference sequence). This CDR3 comprises 16 residues. The V gene lost 3 bases and the J gene lost 0 bases, with 18 bases spanning the gap.

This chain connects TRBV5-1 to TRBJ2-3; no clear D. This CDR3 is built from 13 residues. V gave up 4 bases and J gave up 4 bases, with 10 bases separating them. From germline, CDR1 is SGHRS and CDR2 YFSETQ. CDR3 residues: CASSQSQADTQYF. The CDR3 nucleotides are TGCGCCAGCAGCCAAAGTCAGGCAGATACGCAGTATTTT.

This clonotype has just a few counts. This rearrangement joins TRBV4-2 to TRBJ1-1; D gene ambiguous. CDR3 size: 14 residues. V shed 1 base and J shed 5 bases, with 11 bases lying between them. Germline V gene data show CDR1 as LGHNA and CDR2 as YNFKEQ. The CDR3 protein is CASSQAGGETEAFF. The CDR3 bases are TGTGCCAGCAGCCAAGCGGGAGGTGAGACTGAAGCTTTCTTT.

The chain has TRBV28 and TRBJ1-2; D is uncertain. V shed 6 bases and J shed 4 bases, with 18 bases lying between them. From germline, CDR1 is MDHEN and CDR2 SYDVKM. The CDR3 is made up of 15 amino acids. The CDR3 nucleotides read TGTGCCAGCAGCCAAGGCGGCGGGCAGACCTATGGCTACACCTTC. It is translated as CASSQGGGQTYGYTF.

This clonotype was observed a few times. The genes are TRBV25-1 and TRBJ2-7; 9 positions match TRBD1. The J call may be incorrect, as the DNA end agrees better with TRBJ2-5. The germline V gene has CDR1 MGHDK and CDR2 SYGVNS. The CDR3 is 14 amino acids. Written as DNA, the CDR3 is TGTGCCAGCAGTGCCTGGGACAGGGAAAAGACCCAGTACTTC. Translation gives CASSAWDREKTQYF.